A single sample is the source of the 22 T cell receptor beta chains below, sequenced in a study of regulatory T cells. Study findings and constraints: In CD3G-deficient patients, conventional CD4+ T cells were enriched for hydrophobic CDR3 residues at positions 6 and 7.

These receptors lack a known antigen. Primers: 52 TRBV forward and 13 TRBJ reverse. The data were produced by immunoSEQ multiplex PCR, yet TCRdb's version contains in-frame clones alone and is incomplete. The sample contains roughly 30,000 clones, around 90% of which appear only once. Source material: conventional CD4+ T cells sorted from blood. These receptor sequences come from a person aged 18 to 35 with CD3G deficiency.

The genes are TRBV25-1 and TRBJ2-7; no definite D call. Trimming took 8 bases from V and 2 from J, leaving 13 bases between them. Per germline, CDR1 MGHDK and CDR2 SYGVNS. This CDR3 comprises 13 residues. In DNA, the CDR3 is TGTGCCAGCGTTCAGACCTCTACCTACGAGCAGTACTTC. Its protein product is CASVQTSTYEQYF.

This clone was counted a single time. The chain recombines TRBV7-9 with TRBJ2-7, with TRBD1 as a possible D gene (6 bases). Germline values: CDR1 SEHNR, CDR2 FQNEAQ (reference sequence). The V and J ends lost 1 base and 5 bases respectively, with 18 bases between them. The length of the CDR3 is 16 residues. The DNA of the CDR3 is TGTGCCAGCAGCTTAGGATCAGGACAGCCTGGACACGAGCAGTACTTC. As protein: CASSLGSGQPGHEQYF.

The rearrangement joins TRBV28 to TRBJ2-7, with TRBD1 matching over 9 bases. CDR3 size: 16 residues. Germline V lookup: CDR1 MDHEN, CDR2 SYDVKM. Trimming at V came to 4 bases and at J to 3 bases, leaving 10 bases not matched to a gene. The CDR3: CASSSPGGQGSYEQYF. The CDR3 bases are TGTGCCAGCAGTTCCCCCGGGGGACAGGGCAGCTACGAGCAGTACTTC.

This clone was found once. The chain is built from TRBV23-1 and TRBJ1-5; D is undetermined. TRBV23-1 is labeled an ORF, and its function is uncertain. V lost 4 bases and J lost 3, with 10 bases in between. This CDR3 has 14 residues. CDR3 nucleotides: TGCGCCAGCAGTCCCCGACACAACAATCAGCCCCAGCATTTT. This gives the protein CASSPRHNNQPQHF.

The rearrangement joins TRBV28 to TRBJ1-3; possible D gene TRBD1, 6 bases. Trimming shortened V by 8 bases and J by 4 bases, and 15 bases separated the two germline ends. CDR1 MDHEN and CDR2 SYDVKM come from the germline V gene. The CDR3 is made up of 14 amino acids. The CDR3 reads CASLNTQGGNTIYF. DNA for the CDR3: TGTGCCAGCCTAAACACACAGGGAGGAAACACCATATATTTT.

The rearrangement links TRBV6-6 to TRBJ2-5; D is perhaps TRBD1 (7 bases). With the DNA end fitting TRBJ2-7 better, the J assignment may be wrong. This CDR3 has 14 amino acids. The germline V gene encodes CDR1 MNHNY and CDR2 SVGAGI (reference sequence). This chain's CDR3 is CASRVRGDSYEQYF. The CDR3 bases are TGTGCCAGCAGGGTCAGGGGGGACTCCTACGAGCAGTACTTC.

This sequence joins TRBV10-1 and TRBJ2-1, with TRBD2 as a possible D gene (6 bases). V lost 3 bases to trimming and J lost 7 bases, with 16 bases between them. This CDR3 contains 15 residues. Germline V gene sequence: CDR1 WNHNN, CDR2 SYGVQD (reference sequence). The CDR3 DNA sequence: TGCGCCAGCAGTGAAGGAGGGACTCGTGATAATGAGCAGTTCTTC. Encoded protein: CASSEGGTRDNEQFF.

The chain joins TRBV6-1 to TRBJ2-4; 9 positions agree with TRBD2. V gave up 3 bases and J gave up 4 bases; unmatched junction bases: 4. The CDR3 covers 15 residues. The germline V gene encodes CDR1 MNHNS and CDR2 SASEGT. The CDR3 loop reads CASSEGGLAKNIQYF. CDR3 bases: TGTGCCAGCAGTGAGGGTGGACTAGCGAAAAACATTCAGTACTTC.

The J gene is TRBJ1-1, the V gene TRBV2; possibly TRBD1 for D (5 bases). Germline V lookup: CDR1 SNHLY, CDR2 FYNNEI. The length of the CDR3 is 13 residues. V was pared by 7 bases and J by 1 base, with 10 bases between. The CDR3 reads CASIRVENTEAFF. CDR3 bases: TGTGCCAGCATCAGGGTCGAGAACACTGAAGCTTTCTTT.

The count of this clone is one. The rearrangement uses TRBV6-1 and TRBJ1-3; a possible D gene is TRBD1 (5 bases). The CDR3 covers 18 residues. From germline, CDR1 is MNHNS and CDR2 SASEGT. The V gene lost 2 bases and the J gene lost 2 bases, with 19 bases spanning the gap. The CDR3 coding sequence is TGTGCCAGCAGTGAAAGAGGCAAAAGCGGGACGACTGGAAACACCATATATTTT. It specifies CASSERGKSGTTGNTIYF.

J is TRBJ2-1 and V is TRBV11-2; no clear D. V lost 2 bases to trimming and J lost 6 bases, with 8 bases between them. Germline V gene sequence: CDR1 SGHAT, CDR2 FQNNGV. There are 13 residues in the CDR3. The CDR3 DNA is TGTGCCAGCAGCTTACTTAGATTCAATGAGCAGTTCTTC. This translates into CASSLLRFNEQFF. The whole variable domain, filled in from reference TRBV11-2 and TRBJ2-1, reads EAGVAQSPRYKIIEKRQSVAFWCNPISGHATLYWYQQILGQGPKLLIQFQNNGVVDDSQLPKDRFSAERLKGVDSTLKIQPAKLEDSAVYLCASSLLRFNEQFFGPGTRLTVL.

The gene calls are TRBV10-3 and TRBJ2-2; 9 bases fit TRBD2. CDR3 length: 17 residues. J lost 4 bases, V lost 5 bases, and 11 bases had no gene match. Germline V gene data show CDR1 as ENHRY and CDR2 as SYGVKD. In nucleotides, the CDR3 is TGTGCCATCAGTCCGCAGCCGGGACTAGCCTTCACCGGGGAGCTGTTTTTT. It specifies CAISPQPGLAFTGELFF.

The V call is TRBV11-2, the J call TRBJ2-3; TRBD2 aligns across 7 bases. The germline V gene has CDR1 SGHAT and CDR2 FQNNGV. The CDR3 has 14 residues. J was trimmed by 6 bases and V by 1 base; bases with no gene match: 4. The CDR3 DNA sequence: TGTGCCAGCAGCTTAGCGGGAGGCCCCGATACGCAGTATTTT. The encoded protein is CASSLAGGPDTQYF.

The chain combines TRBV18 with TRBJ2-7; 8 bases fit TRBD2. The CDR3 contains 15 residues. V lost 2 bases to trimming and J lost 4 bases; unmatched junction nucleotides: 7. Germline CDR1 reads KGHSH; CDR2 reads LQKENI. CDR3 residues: CASSPGSGSGYEQYF. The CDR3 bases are TGTGCCAGCTCACCAGGAAGCGGGAGCGGTTACGAGCAGTACTTC.

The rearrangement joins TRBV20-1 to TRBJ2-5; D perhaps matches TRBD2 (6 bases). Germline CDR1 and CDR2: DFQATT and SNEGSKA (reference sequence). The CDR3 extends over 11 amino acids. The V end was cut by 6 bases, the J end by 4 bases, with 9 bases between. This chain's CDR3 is CSALGGETQYF. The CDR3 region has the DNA TGCAGTGCGTTGGGGGGAGAGACCCAGTACTTC.

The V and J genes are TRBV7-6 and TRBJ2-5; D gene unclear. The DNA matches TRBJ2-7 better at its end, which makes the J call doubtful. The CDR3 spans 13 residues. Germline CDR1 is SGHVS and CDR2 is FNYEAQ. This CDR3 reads CASSALLEGEQYF. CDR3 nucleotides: TGTGCCAGCAGCGCCTTGCTAGAAGGCGAGCAGTACTTC.

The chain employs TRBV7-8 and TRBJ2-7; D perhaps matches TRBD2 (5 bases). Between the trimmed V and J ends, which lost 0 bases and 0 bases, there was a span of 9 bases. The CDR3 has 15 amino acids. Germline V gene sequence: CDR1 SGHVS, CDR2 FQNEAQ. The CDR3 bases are TGTGCCAGCAGCTTAGCTCCGGGGTTCTCCTACGAGCAGTACTTC. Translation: CASSLAPGFSYEQYF.

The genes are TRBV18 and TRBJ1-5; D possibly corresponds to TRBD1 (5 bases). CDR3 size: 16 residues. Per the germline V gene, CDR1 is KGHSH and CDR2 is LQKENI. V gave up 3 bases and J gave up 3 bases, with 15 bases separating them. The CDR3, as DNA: TGTGCCAGCTCACCCACTGGGACTTTGTACAATCAGCCCCAGCATTTT. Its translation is CASSPTGTLYNQPQHF.

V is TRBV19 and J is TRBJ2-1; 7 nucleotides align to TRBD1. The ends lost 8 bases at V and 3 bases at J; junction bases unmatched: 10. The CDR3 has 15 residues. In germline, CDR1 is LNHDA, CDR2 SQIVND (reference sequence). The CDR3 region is CASRSTGSVYNEQFF. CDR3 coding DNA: TGTGCCAGTCGCTCGACAGGGTCGGTCTACAATGAGCAGTTCTTC.

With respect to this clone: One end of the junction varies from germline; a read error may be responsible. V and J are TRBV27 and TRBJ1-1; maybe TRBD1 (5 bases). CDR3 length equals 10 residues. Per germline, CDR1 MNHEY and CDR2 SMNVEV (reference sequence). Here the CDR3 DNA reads TGTGCCAGCGGGTGGGGGGGGGAGACCTTT. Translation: CASGWGGETF.

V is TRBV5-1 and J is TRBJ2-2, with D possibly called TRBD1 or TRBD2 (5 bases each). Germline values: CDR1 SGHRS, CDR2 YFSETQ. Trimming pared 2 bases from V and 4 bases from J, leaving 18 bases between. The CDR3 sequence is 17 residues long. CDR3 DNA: TGCGCCAGCAGCTTTGGGGGTGGCCCTTCGGGCACCGGGGAGCTGTTTTTT. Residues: CASSFGGGPSGTGELFF. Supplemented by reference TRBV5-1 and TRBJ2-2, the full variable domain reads KAGVTQTPRYLIKTRGQQVTLSCSPISGHRSVSWYQQTPGQGLQFLFEYFSETQRNKGNFPGRFSGRQFSNSRSEMNVSTLELGDSALYLCASSFGGGPSGTGELFFGEGSRLTVL.

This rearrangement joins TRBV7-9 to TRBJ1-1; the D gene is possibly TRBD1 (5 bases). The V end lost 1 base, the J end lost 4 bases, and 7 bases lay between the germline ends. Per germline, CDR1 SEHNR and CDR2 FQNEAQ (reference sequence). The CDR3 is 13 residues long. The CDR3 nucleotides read TGTGCCAGCAGCTTAGACGGGACCACTGAAGCTTTCTTT. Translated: CASSLDGTTEAFF.